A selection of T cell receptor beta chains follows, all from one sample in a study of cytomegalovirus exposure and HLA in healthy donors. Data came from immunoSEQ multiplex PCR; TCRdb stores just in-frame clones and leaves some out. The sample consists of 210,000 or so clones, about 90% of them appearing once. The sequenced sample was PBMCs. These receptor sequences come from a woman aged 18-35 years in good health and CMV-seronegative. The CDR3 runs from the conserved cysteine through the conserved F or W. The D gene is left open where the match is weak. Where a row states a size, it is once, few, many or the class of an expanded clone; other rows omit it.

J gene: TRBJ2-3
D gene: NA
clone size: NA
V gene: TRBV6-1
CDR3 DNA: TGTGCCAGCAGTGATTCCTCTAGCAGCAGCACAGATACGCAGTATTTT
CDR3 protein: CASSDSSSSSTDTQYF

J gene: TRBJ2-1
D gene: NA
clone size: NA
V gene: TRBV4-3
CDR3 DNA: TGCGCCAGCAGCCCTAGTCCGGCTAGCGAGGTCAATGAGCAGTTCTTC
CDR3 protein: CASSPSPASEVNEQFF

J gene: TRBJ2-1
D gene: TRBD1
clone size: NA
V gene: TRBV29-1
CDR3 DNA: TGCAGCGTTGGGGCCTTGGACAGGACCAACTCCTACAATGAGCAGTTCTTC
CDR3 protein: CSVGALDRTNSYNEQFF

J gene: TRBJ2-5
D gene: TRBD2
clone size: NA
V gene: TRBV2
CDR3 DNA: TGTGCCAGCAACCCCCCGGGACTAGAGGCAGAGACCCAGTACTTC
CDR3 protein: CASNPPGLEAETQYF

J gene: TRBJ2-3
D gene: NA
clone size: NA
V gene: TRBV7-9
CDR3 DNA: TGTGCCAGCAGCCCCGAGGGCACAGATACGCAGTATTTT
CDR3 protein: CASSPEGTDTQYF

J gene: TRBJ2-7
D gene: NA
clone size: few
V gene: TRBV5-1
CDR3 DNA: TGCGCCAGCAGCCAAACGCAACTAGGGTACGAGCAGTACTTC
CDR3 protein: CASSQTQLGYEQYF

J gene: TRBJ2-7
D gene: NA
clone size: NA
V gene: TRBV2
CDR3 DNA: TGTGCCAGCAGTGCTGGCCGCATGGCCGAGCAGTACTTC
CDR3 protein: CASSAGRMAEQYF

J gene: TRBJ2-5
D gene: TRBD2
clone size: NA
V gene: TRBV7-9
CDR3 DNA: TGTGCCAGCAGCCTAACGGGAGGGCAGGAGACCCAGTACTTC
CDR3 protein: CASSLTGGQETQYF

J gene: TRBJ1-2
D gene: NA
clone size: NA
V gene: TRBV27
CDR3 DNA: TGTGCCAGCAGCTCACGCGCACGTCCGACAGAAGAAGACTATGGCTACACCTTC
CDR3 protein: CASSSRARPTEEDYGYTF

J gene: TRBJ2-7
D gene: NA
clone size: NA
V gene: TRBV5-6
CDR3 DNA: TGTGCCAGCAGCCTCCTTGCCGGGACACCCTACGAGCAGTACTTC
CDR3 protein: CASSLLAGTPYEQYF

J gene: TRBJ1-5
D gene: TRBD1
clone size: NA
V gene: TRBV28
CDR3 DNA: TGTGCCAGCTTGACAGGGGGATTCAATCAGCCCCAGCATTTT
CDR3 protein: CASLTGGFNQPQHF

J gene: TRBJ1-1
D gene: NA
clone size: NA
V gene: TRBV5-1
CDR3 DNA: TGCGCCAGCAGCTTCGAGTTTTCGGTGAACACTGAAGCTTTCTTT
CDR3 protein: CASSFEFSVNTEAFF

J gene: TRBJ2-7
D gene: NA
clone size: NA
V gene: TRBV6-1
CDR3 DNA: TGTGCCAGCAGTGGGCAGACCTACGAGCAGTACTTC
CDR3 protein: CASSGQTYEQYF

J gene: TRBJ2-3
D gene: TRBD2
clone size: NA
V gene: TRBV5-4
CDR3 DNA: TGTGCCAGCAGTCGAGCGGGACTCAGCACAGATACGCAGTATTTT
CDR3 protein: CASSRAGLSTDTQYF

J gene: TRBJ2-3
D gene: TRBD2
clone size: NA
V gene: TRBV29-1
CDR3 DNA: TGCAGCGTTGAAGAAGGTCAGCGGGGAGCCTTCCGCTATGCCACAGATACGCAGTATTTT
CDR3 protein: CSVEEGQRGAFRYATDTQYF

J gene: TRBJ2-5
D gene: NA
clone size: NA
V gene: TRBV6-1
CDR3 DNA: TGTGCCAGCAGGCGCGGTATTAATCAAGAGACCCAGTACTTC
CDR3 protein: CASRRGINQETQYF

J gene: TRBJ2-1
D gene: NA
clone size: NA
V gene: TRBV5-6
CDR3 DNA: TGTGCCAGCAGCTTGCTACAGGCCCTACTTTACAATGAGCAGTTCTTC
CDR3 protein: CASSLLQALLYNEQFF

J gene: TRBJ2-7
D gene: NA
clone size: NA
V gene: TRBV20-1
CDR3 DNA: TGCAGTGCTCGGGACATCTACGAGCAGTACTTC
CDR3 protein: CSARDIYEQYF

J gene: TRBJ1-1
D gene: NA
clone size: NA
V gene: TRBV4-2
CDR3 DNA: TGTGCCAGCAGCCAAGATGGGGGGTTGGCCACTGAAGCTTTCTTT
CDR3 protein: CASSQDGGLATEAFF

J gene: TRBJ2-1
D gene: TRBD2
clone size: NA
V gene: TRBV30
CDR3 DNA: TGTGCCTGGAGGGAGGGGACCGAGCGGGAGGGGGGTGAGCAGTTCTTC
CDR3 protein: CAWREGTEREGGEQFF

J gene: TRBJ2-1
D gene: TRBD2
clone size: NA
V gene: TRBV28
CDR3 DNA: TGTGCCAGCAGTTCGACTAGCGGGTTAGTCTTGTATGAGCAGTTCTTC
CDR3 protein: CASSSTSGLVLYEQFF

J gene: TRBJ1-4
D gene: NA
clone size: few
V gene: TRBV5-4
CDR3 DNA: TGTGCCAGCAGCTTGGGTGGCGGGAACAGCAATGAAAAACTGTTTTTT
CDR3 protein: CASSLGGGNSNEKLFF

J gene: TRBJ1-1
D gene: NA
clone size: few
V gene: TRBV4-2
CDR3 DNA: TGTGCCAGCAGCCACGGTGGGGGGATCACTGAAGCTTTCTTT
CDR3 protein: CASSHGGGITEAFF

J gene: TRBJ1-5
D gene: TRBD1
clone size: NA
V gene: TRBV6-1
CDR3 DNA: TGTGCCAGCAGTGTAGGGACAGGGGGGAGTCAGCCCCAGCATTTT
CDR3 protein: CASSVGTGGSQPQHF

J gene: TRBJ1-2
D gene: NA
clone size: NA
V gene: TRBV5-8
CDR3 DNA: TGTGCCAGCAGCTTTGGGGCGGATAACCTAGATGGCTACACCTTC
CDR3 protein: CASSFGADNLDGYTF

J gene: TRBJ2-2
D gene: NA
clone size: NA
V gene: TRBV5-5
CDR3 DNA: TGTGCCAGCAGCTTGGCCTATGGGAACACCGGGGAGCTGTTTTTT
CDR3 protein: CASSLAYGNTGELFF

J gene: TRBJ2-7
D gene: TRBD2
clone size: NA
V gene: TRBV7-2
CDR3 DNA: TGTGCCAGCAGCTCCCTAATGCTAGCGGGAGGGAATCTCCCAGGGGAGCAGTACTTC
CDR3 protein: CASSSLMLAGGNLPGEQYF

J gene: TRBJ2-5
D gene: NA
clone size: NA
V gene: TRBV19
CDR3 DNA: TGTGCCAGTAGTAGGGGTCAGGGGCCCCACCAAGAGACCCAGTACTTC
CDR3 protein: CASSRGQGPHQETQYF

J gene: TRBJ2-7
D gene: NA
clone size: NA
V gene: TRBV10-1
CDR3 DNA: TGCGCCAGCTCGGGACGGGGGACCTACGAGCAGTACTTC
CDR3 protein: CASSGRGTYEQYF

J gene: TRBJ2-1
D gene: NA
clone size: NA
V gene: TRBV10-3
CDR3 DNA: TGTGCCATCAGTGGACAAAATGAGCAGTTCTTC
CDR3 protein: CAISGQNEQFF

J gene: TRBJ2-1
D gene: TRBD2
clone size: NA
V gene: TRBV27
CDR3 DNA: TGTGCCAGCAGTTCCTTACTAGCGGGACTTTACAATGAGCAGTTCTTC
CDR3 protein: CASSSLLAGLYNEQFF

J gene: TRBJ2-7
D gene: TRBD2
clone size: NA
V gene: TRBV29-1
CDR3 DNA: TGCAGCGCGTCCGACCCGGGGGGGAGCTCCTACGAGCAGTACTTC
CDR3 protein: CSASDPGGSSYEQYF

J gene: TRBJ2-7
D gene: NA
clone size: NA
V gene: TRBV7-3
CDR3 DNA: TGTGCCAGCAGCTCCCCCCCCCGGGACACTTTCTCCTACGAGCAGTACTTC
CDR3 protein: CASSSPPRDTFSYEQYF

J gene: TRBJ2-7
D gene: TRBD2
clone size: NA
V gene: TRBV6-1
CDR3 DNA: TGTGCCACCAACCTAGCGGCCTCCTACGAGCAGTACTTC
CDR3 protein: CATNLAASYEQYF

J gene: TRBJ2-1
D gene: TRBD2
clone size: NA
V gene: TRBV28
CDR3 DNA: TGTGCCAGCGAGCGGGAGTTGGGATCCTACAATGAGCAGTTCTTC
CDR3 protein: CASERELGSYNEQFF